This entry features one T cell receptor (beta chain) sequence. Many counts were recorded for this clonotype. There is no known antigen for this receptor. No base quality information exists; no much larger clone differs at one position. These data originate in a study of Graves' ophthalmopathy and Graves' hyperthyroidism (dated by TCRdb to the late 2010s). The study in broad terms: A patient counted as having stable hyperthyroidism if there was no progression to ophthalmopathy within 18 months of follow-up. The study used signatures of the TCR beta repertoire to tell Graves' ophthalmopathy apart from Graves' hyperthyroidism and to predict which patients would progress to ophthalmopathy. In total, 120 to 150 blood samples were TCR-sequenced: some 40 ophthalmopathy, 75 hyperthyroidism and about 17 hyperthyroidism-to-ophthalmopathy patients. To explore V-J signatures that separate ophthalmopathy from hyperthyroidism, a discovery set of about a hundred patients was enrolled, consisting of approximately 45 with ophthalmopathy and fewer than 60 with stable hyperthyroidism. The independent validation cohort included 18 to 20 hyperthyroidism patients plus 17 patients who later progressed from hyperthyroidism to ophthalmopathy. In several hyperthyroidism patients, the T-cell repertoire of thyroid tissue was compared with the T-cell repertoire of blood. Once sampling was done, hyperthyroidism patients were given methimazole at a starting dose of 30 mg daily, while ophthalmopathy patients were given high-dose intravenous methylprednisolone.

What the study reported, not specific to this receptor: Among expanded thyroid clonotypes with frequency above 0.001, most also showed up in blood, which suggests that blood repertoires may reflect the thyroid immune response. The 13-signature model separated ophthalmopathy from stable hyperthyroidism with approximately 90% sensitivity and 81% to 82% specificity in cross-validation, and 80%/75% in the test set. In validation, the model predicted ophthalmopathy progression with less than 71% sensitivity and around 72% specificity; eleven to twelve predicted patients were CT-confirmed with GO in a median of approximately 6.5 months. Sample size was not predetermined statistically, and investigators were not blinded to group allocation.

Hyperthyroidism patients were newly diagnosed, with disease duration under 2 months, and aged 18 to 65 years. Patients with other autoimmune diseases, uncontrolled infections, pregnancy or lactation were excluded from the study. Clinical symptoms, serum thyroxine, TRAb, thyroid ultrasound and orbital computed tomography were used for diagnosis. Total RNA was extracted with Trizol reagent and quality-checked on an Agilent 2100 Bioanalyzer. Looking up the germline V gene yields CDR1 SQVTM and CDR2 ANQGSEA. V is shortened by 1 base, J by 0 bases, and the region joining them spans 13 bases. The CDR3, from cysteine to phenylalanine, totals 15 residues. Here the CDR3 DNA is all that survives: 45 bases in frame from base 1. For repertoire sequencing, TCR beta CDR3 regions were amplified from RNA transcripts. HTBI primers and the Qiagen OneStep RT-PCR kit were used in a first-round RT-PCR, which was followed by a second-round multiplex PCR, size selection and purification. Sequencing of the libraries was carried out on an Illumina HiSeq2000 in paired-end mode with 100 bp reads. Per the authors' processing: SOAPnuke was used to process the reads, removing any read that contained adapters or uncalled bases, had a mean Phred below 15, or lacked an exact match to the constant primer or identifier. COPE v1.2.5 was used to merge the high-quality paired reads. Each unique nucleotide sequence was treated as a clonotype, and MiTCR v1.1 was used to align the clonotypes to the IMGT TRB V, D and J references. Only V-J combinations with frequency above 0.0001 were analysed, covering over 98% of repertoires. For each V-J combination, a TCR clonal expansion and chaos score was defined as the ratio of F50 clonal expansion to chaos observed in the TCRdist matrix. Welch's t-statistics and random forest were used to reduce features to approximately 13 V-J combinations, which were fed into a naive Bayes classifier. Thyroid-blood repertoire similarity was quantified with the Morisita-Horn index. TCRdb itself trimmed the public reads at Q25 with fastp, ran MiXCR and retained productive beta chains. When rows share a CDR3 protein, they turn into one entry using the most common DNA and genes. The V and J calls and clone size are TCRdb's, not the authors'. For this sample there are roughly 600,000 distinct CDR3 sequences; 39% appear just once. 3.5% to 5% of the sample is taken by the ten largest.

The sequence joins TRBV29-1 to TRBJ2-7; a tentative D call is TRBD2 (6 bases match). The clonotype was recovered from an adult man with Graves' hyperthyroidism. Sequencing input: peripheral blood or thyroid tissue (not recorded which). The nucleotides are TGCAGCGTTGAAGTTGCCGGGGGTGGCTCCTACGAGCAGTACTTC. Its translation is CSVEVAGGGSYEQYF.